This T cell receptor beta chain was sequenced for a study of blood T cell repertoires in COVID-19. Across the whole study: Samples came from the United States, Italy and Spain, spanning acute and convalescent COVID-19. The analysed material was cDNA or gDNA that came from T cells, B-cell-depleted T cells, or PBMCs.

Methods used by the authors: The assay estimated nucleated cells by amplifying reference gene primers. TCRdb's copy holds only in-frame clones and misses some; the assay was immunoSEQ multiplex PCR. V, J and clone size were drawn from that table, and D and trimming were deduced from the DNA. Counted here are about 100,000 clones, 69% occurring once; the ten biggest clones make up about 6%. The germline V gene has CDR1 MNHEY and CDR2 SVGEGT. V gave up 6 bases and J gave up 2 bases; unmatched junction bases: 9. The CDR3 runs to 16 residues. Sequenced input: peripheral blood. V gene TRBV6-2 or TRBV6-3 combines with J gene TRBJ2-7, with 11 nucleotides matching TRBD2. The receptor's source is a man aged 80 or over with acute or convalescent COVID-19. CDR3 loop: CASSSMTSGTTYEQYF. CDR3 DNA sequence: TGTGCCAGCAGCTCCATGACTAGCGGGACTACCTACGAGCAGTACTTC.